These 18 T cell receptor beta chains were all obtained from the same sample, sequenced in a study of T cell responses to AZD1222 COVID-19 vaccine. Repertoires were generated with immunoSEQ multiplex PCR, while TCRdb's copy carries only in-frame clones and drops some. Of about 110,000 clones in the sample, roughly 92% are singletons; the top ten hold less than 2.5%. The starting material was peripheral blood, obtained 28 days after the second AZD1222 dose. These receptors were collected from an adult who received the AZD1222 COVID-19 vaccine.

The DNA of the CDR3 is TGTGCCAGCAGCGTAGATCCAGAGCTCTCGGATGAGCAGTTCTTC. Its translation is CASSVDPELSDEQFF. The chain uses TRBV9 and TRBJ2-1; the D is unclear. Between the trimmed V and J ends, which lost 0 bases and 8 bases, there was a span of 15 bases. The CDR3 is 15 residues long. Germline V gives CDR1 SGDLS, CDR2 YYNGEE. The whole variable domain, remainder taken from reference TRBV9 and TRBJ2-1, is DSGVTQTPKHLITATGQRVTLRCSPRSGDLSVYWYQQSLDQGLQFLIQYYNGEERAKGNILERFSAQQFPDLHSELNLSSLELGDSALYFCASSVDPELSDEQFFGPGTRLTVL.

The chain uses TRBV27 and TRBJ1-4; 7 bases are a match to TRBD1. Germline CDR1 MNHEY, CDR2 SMNVEV (reference sequence). Trimming removed 5 bases from V and 7 bases from J; junction bases left unmatched: 7. The CDR3 runs 14 residues. The chain's CDR3 is CASSRQGTGEKLFF. The CDR3 nucleotides read TGTGCCAGCAGTCGACAGGGAACCGGTGAAAAACTGTTTTTT.

V is TRBV5-1 and J is TRBJ1-4; D gene ambiguous. The CDR3 loop spans 14 amino acids. CDR1 SGHRS and CDR2 YFSETQ come from the germline V gene. Trimming took 2 bases from V and 7 from J, leaving 12 bases between them. CDR3 residues: CASSFNARGEKLFF. CDR3 in DNA: TGCGCCAGCAGCTTCAACGCACGGGGTGAAAAACTGTTTTTT.

This chain joins TRBV2 and TRBJ1-1, with 7 bases matching TRBD1. Per germline, CDR1 SNHLY and CDR2 FYNNEI. The CDR3 contains 14 residues. V lost 1 base and J lost 11; bases outside the gene matches: 10. The CDR3 is CASSEVLQGMEAFF. The CDR3 DNA reads as TGTGCCAGCAGTGAAGTTTTACAGGGGATGGAGGCTTTCTTT.

The V and J genes are TRBV5-1 and TRBJ2-5; a possible D gene is TRBD1 (6 bases). The CDR3 totals 14 residues. Trimming took 4 bases from V and 0 from J, leaving 10 bases between them. The germline V gene has CDR1 SGHRS and CDR2 YFSETQ. CDR3 bases: TGCGCCAGCAGCCGAAACAGGGACCAAGAGACCCAGTACTTC. Its protein product is CASSRNRDQETQYF.

The chain employs TRBV4-3 and TRBJ1-5, with a tentative D call TRBD1 (6 bases). The CDR3 is 16 amino acids. Germline-derived CDR1 and CDR2 are LGHNA and YSLEER. Trimming stripped 0 bases from V and 0 bases from J, with 9 bases between. The CDR3 DNA sequence: TGCGCCAGCAGCCAAGAGTGGGGGCTTAGCAATCAGCCCCAGCATTTT. It is translated as CASSQEWGLSNQPQHF.

A single count supports this clone. The chain has TRBV7-2 and TRBJ2-7; possible D gene TRBD2, 5 bases. From germline, CDR1 is SGHTA and CDR2 FQGNSA. The CDR3 totals 16 residues. Trimming stripped 1 base from V and 3 bases from J, with 16 bases between. The CDR3 loop is CASSLGRDMGSYEQYF. The CDR3 DNA is TGTGCCAGCAGCTTAGGCCGGGATATGGGAAGCTACGAGCAGTACTTC.

The CDR3 bases are TGTGCCAGCAGCTTCGCAGGGGGAAGGGAGCAGTACTTC. Residues: CASSFAGGREQYF. J is TRBJ2-7 and V is TRBV7-3, with 7 bases aligning to TRBD1. V shed 3 bases and J 7 bases; nucleotides not matched to a gene: 6. Germline-derived CDR1 and CDR2 are SGHTA and FQGTGA. This CDR3 contains 13 residues.

The V and J genes are TRBV11-2 and TRBJ1-2; 8 bases are shared with TRBD1. Germline CDR1 reads SGHAT; CDR2 reads FQNNGV. V shed 1 base and J 13 bases; nucleotides not matched to a gene: 5. The CDR3 sequence is 12 residues long. In DNA, the CDR3 is TGTGCCAGCAGCTTAGTCTCAGGGGGCGGCACCTTC. This sequence encodes CASSLVSGGGTF.

The V gene is TRBV24-1, the J gene TRBJ1-4; 12 bases fit TRBD1. This CDR3 is built from 18 residues. Unmatched junction bases numbered 15, after V lost 6 bases and J lost 8 bases. Germline V gives CDR1 KGHDR, CDR2 SFDVKD. The CDR3 spells CATSPRPGQGAEEEKLFF. Written as DNA, the CDR3 is TGTGCCACCAGTCCGCGCCCGGGACAGGGGGCAGAGGAAGAAAAACTGTTTTTT.

This clone was observed a single time. This chain connects TRBV2 to TRBJ2-7, with D unclear. The CDR3 loop spans 16 amino acids. Trimming took off 2 bases at V and 2 bases at J, with 16 bases between the two ends. Per germline, CDR1 SNHLY and CDR2 FYNNEI. CDR3 region: CASSEFGQLPAYEQYF. For the CDR3, the DNA is TGTGCCAGCAGTGAATTCGGGCAGCTTCCCGCCTACGAGCAGTACTTC.

The chain employs TRBV5-4 and TRBJ2-2; 8 nucleotides line up with TRBD1. This CDR3 is built from 16 residues. CDR1 is SGHNT and CDR2 is YYREEE in the germline V gene (reference sequence). Unmatched junction bases numbered 10, after V lost 4 bases and J lost 5 bases. CDR3 region: CASSRQGAPSTGELFF. CDR3 DNA: TGTGCCAGCAGCCGCCAGGGGGCGCCTAGTACCGGGGAGCTGTTTTTT.

V is TRBV7-9 and J is TRBJ1-2; D is unclear. The germline CDR1 and CDR2 sequences are SEHNR and FQNEAQ (reference sequence). The V end was cut by 2 bases, the J end by 3 bases, with 4 bases between. The length of the CDR3 is 12 residues. Here the CDR3 reads CASSLQDYGYTF. DNA for the CDR3: TGTGCCAGCAGCTTACAGGACTATGGCTACACCTTC. The entire variable domain, with the rest obtained from reference TRBV7-9 and TRBJ1-2, is as follows: DTGVSQNPRHKITKRGQNVTFRCDPISEHNRLYWYRQTLGQGPEFLTYFQNEAQLEKSRLLSDRFSAERPKGSFSTLEIQRTEQGDSAMYLCASSLQDYGYTFGSGTRLTVV.

The chain links TRBV30 to TRBJ2-7; D gene unclear. The CDR3 has 13 amino acids. The germline CDR1 and CDR2 sequences are GTSNPN and SVGIG (reference sequence). V dropped 0 bases and J dropped 9 bases, with 15 bases sitting between them. The DNA for the CDR3 is TGTGCCTGGAGTGTACCCTGGACGGGTGGGCAGTACTTC. It is translated as CAWSVPWTGGQYF.

This clone was seen just once. The rearrangement joins TRBV5-6 to TRBJ1-5, with unresolved D. This CDR3 has 15 amino acids. Germline loops: CDR1 SGHDT, CDR2 YYEEEE. Trimming pared 0 bases from V and 5 bases from J, leaving 12 bases between. Here the CDR3 DNA reads TGTGCCAGCAGCTTGGGCCCAACTCGCGATCAGCCCCAGCATTTT. This translates into CASSLGPTRDQPQHF.

The genes are TRBV7-6 and TRBJ1-5; a weak D match, TRBD1 (5 bases). This CDR3 contains 14 residues. Germline V gene sequence: CDR1 SGHVS, CDR2 FNYEAQ. The V gene lost 0 bases and the J gene lost 9 bases, with 12 bases spanning the gap. The CDR3 bases are TGTGCCAGCAGCTTAGCGGGACCCGGGATGCCCCAGCATTTT. Amino acids: CASSLAGPGMPQHF.

This clone showed up just once. This rearrangement joins TRBV4-3 to TRBJ2-5, with D tentatively TRBD1 or TRBD2 (6 bases each). Between the trimmed V and J ends, which lost 0 bases and 6 bases, there was a span of 14 bases. This CDR3 has 15 amino acids. The germline gives CDR1 LGHNA, CDR2 YSLEER. As DNA, the CDR3 is TGCGCCAGCAGCCAAGAGGGGGCTAGCGTTCAGACCCAGTACTTC. Translation: CASSQEGASVQTQYF.

The chain has TRBV19 and TRBJ1-5, with TRBD1 matching over 8 bases. Germline V lookup: CDR1 LNHDA, CDR2 SQIVND (reference sequence). Germline trimming cut 3 bases from V and 6 bases from J; bases unmatched to any gene: 10. The CDR3 consists of 16 residues. In nucleotides, the CDR3 is TGTGCCAGTAGTATCTCGGCAGGGGGCCGAGGTCAGCCCCAGCATTTT. Its protein is CASSISAGGRGQPQHF.